This T cell receptor (beta chain) was sequenced in a study of OX40 agonist ivuxolimab in advanced cancers. The study in broad terms: The costimulatory receptor OX40 (CD134) was targeted by ivuxolimab, a fully human IgG2 agonistic monoclonal antibody. The point of sequencing TCRbeta in the periphery was to test whether ivuxolimab changed TCR sequence diversity and drove clonal T-cell expansion. Of the 52 patients in dose escalation, around 19 had hepatocellular carcinoma, about 15 had melanoma, 9 had renal cell carcinoma and 9 had head and neck cancer. Partial responses occurred in three dose-escalation patients: two with cutaneous melanoma and one with hepatocellular carcinoma. Intravenous ivuxolimab was administered to patients every 2 weeks at six dose levels: 0.01, 0.1, 0.3, 1.5, 3 and 10 mg/kg. The paper reports the monotherapy dose-escalation portion (N of about 50 patients) of the phase I ivuxolimab trial. In the dose-escalation cohort, more than 80% of patients were male, and the mean age was approximately 60 years with a range of roughly 23 to 90. Patients were allowed to have had prior anti-PD-1, anti-PD-L1 or anti-CTLA-4 therapy, and approximately 40% of the dose-escalation patients had previously received checkpoint inhibitors. The paper as a whole reports these results and caveats: Low levels of normalized T-cell clonal expansion were also seen in some patients who did not respond. In partial responders in the 0.1-3.0 mg/kg groups, normalized peripheral clonal expansion was found to be among the lowest, especially among CD8+ T cells. Clonal expansion of both CD4+ and CD8+ blood T cells was observed from baseline to week 6 at doses 0.1 to 3.0 mg/kg. After ivuxolimab, CD8+ T cells had more expanded clones than CD4+ T cells on average. The antigen specificity of the clonally expanded peripheral T cells was not determined.

The CDR3, from cysteine to phenylalanine, totals 10 residues. Only the CDR3 DNA stays, 30 bases, in frame from base 1. The CDR1 and CDR2 encoded by the germline V gene are MNHNS and SASEGT. Comments on this clone: Its target antigen remains unknown. One end of the junction does not line up with germline, which may come from a read error.

Patients with autoimmune disease history or receiving systemic immunosuppression were excluded from the trial. Peripheral blood for TCR sequencing was collected from all dose cohorts at baseline, on cycle 4 day 1, and on cycle 7 day 1. The samples were taken from a phase I, first-in-human, multicenter, open-label dose-escalation trial of ivuxolimab. Adults with locally advanced or metastatic melanoma, renal cell carcinoma, hepatocellular carcinoma or head and neck squamous cell carcinoma were enrolled in the trial. Before TCR sequencing, CD4+ T cells and CD8+ T cells were sorted from peripheral blood as separate populations. Genomic DNA was isolated from the sorted cells so that the TCRbeta CDR3 region could be sequenced. The immunoSEQ Assay was used for sequencing of TCRbeta CDR3 regions. In TCRdb, the immuneACCESS table is reduced to in-frame sequences with V and J assigned. These tables do not hold every clone; where another copy was compared, an unresolved V gene accounts for under half, and the others remain unexplained. The sample contains about 58,000 clones, over 75% of them found a single time. The ten biggest clones cover more than 1.1% of the sample.

The sequences come from CD4+ or CD8+ T cells sorted from blood, collected in a trial of the OX40 agonist ivuxolimab. In this chain, TRBV6-1 is recombined with TRBJ1-1; tentative D gene TRBD1, with 5 bases matching. The sequence came from an adult with an advanced solid tumor such as melanoma, head and neck, liver or kidney cancer. The CDR3 reads as follows: CASSRHWGFF. In nucleotides, the sequence is TGTGCCAGCAGTAGACATTGGGGCTTTTTT.